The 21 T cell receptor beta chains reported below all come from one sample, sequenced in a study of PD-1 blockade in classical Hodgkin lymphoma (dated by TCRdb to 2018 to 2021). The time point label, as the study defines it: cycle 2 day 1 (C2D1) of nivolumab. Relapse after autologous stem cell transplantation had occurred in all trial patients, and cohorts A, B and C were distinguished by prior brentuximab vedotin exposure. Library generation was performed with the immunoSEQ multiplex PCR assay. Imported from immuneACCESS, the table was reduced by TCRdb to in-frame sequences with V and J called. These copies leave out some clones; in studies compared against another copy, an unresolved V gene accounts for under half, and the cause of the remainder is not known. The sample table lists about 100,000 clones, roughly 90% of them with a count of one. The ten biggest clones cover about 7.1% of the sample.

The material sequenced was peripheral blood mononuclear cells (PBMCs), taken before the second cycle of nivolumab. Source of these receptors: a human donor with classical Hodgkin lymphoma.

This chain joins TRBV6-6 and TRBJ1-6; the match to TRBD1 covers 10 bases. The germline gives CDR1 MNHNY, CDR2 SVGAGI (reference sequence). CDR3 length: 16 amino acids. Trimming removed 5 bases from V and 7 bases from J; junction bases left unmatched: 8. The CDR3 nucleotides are TGTGCCAGCAGTCCACGGGACAGGGGAGGCAATTCACCCCTCCACTTT. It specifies CASSPRDRGGNSPLHF.

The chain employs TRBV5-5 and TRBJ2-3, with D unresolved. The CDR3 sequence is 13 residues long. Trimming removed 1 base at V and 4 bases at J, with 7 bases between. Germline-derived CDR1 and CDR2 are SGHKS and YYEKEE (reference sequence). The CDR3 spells CASSLYGPDTQYF. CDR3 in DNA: TGTGCCAGCAGCTTGTACGGGCCAGATACGCAGTATTTT.

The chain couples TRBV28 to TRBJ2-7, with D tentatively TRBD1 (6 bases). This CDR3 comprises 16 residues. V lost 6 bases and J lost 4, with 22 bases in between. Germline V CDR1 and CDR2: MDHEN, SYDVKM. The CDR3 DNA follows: TGTGCCAGCAGCCTGAGTCTCCCTTTCAGGGGATACGAGCAGTACTTC. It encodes CASSLSLPFRGYEQYF. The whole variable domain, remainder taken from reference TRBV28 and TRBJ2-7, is DVKVTQSSRYLVKRTGEKVFLECVQDMDHENMFWYRQDPGLGLRLIYFSYDVKMKEKGDIPEGYSVSREKKERFSLILESASTNQTSMYLCASSLSLPFRGYEQYFGPGTRLTVT.

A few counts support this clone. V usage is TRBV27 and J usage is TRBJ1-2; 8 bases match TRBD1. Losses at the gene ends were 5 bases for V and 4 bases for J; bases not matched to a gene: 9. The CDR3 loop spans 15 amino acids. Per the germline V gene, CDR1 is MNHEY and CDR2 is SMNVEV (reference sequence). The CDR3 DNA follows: TGTGCCAGCAGTCCATCCCGGACAGGGTTCTATGGCTACACCTTC. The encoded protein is CASSPSRTGFYGYTF.

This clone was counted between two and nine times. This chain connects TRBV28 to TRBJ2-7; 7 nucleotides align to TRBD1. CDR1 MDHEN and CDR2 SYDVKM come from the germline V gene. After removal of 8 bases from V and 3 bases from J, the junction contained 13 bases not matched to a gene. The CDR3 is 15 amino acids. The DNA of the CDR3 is TGTGCCAGCCGGGCCCGACAGGGTGATCTCTACGAGCAGTACTTC. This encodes CASRARQGDLYEQYF.

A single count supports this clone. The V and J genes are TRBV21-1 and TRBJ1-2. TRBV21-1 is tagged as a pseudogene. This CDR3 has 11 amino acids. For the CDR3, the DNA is TGTGCCAGCAGTGTCGGGATTGGCTACACCTTC. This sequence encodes CASSVGIGYTF.

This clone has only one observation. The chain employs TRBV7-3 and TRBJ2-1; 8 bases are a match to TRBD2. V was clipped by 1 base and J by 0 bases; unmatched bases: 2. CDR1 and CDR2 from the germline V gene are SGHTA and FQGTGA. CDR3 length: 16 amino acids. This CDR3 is CASSLNGGASYNEQFF. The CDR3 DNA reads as TGTGCCAGCAGCTTAAACGGGGGGGCCTCCTACAATGAGCAGTTCTTC.

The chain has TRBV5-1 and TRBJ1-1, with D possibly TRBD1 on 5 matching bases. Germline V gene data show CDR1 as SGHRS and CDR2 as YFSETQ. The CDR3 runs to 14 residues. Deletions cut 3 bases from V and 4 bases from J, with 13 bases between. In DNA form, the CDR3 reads TGCGCCAGCAGCTGGGACGGGAGCGCCACTGAAGCTTTCTTT. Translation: CASSWDGSATEAFF.

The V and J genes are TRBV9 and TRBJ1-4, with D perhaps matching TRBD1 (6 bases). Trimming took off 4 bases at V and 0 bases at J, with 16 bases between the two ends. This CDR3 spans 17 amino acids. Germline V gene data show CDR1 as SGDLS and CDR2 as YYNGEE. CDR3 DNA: TGTGCCAGCAGCTTACAGGGAAACGGCCCAACTAATGAAAAACTGTTTTTT. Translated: CASSLQGNGPTNEKLFF.

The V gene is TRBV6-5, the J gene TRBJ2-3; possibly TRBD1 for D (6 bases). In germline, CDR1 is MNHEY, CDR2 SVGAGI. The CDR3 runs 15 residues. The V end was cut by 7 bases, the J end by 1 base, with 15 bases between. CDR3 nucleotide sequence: TGTGCCAGCATCCCCGCGGCAGGGGGCACAGATACGCAGTATTTT. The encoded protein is CASIPAAGGTDTQYF.

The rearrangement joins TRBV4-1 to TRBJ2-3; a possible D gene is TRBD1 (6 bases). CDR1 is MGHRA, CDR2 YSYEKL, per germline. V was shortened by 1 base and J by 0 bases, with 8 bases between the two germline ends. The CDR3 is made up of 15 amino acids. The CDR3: CASSQVGTSTDTQYF. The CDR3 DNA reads TGCGCCAGCAGCCAAGTGGGGACAAGCACAGATACGCAGTATTTT.

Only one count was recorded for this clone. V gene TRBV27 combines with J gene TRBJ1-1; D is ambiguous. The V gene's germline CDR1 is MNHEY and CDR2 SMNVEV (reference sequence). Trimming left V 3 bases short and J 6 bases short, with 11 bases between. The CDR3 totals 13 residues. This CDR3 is CASSFSGEAEAFF. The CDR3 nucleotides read TGTGCCAGCAGTTTCAGCGGGGAGGCTGAAGCTTTCTTT.

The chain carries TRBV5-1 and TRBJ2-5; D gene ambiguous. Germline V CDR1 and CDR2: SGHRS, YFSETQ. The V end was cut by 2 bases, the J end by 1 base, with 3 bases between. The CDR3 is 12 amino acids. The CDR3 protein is CASSFSQETQYF. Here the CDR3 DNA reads TGCGCCAGCAGCTTCAGCCAAGAGACCCAGTACTTC.

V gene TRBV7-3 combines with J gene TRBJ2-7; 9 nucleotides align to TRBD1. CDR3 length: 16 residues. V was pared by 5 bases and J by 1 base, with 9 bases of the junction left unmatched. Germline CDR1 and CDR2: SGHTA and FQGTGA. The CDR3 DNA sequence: TGTGCCAGCAGCCCACGACCGGGACAGGGTTCCTACGAGCAGTACTTC. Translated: CASSPRPGQGSYEQYF.

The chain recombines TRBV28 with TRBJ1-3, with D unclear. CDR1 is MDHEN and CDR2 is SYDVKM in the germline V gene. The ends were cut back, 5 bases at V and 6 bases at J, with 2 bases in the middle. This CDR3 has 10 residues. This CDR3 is CASSENTIYF. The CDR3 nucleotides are TGTGCCAGCAGTGAAAACACCATATATTTT.

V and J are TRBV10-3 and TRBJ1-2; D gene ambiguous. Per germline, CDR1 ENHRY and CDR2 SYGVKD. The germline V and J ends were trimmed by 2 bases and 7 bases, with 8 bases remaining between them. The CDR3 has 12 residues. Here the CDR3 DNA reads TGTGCCATCAGTGAGCCCAGCGGTGGCTACACCTTC. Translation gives CAISEPSGGYTF.

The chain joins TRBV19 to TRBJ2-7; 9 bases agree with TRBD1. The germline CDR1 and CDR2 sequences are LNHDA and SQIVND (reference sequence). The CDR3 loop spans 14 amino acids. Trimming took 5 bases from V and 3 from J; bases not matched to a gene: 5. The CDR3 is CASSFTGGGYEQYF. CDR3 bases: TGTGCCAGTAGTTTCACAGGGGGCGGCTACGAGCAGTACTTC.

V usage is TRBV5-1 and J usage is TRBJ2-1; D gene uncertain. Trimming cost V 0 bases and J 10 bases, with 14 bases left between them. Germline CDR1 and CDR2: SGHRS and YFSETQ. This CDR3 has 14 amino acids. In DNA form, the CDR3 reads TGCGCCAGCAGCTTGGGGCGGTTTGGGTCGGAGCAGTTCTTC. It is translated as CASSLGRFGSEQFF. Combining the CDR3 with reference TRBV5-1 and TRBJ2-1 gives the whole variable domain KAGVTQTPRYLIKTRGQQVTLSCSPISGHRSVSWYQQTPGQGLQFLFEYFSETQRNKGNFPGRFSGRQFSNSRSEMNVSTLELGDSALYLCASSLGRFGSEQFFGPGTRLTVL.

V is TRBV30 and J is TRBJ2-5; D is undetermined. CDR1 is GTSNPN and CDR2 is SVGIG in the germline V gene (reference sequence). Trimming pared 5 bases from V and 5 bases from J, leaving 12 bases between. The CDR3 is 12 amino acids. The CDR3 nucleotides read TGTGCCTGGGAAAGGTTTAGGGAGACCCAGTACTTC. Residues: CAWERFRETQYF.

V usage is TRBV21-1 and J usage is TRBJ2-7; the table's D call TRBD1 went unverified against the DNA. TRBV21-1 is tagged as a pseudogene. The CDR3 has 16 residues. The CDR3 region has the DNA TGTGCCAGCAGCAAAGGTCCGGACAGTACCGCGGACGAGCAGTACTTC. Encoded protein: CASSKGPDSTADEQYF.

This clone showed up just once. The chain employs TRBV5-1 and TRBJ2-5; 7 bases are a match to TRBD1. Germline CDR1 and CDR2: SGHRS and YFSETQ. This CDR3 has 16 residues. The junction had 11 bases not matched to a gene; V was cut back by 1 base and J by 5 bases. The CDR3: CASSLLGTGQMETQYF. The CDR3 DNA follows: TGCGCCAGCAGCTTGCTAGGGACGGGACAGATGGAGACCCAGTACTTC.